These 16 T cell receptor beta chains were all obtained from the same sample, sequenced in a study of blood T cell repertoires in COVID-19. Assay used: immunoSEQ multiplex PCR; TCRdb lists only in-frame clones, some missing. The table lists hundreds of thousands of clones, around 85% of them singletons. Sequences were obtained from PBMCs or T cells enriched from blood (not recorded which). These receptors were obtained from a man aged 35-49 years who had recovered from COVID-19.

In DNA form, the CDR3 reads TGTGCCAGCAGCCTGAGGACTAGCGGGAGTACCGGGGAGCTGTTTTTT. Protein sequence: CASSLRTSGSTGELFF. The rearrangement links TRBV7-3 to TRBJ2-2, with 13 nucleotides matching TRBD2. With 5 bases clipped from V and 5 bases from J, the junction kept 5 bases outside the gene matches. The CDR3 has 16 amino acids. From germline, CDR1 is SGHTA and CDR2 FQGTGA. The full variable domain, rest sourced from reference TRBV7-3 and TRBJ2-2, is GAGVSQTPSNKVTEKGKYVELRCDPISGHTALYWYRQSLGQGPEFLIYFQGTGAADDSGLPNDRFFAVRPEGSVSTLKIQRTERGDSAVYLCASSLRTSGSTGELFFGEGSRLTVL.

This clone was seen just once. CDR3 loop: CASSPRSNGDTEAFF. The CDR3 bases are TGTGCCAGCTCACCACGGTCTAACGGTGACACTGAAGCTTTCTTT. The chain joins TRBV18 to TRBJ1-1; D unclear. The CDR3 runs to 15 residues. Trimming shortened V by 1 base and J by 3 bases, and 12 bases separated the two germline ends. The germline CDR1 and CDR2 sequences are KGHSH and LQKENI.

The J gene is TRBJ2-7, the V gene TRBV3-1 (or the pseudogene TRBV3-2); TRBD1 agrees at 7 bases. The germline V gene has CDR1 LGHDT and CDR2 YNNKEL (reference sequence). This CDR3 has 15 residues. Trimming at V came to 1 base and at J to 4 bases, leaving 7 bases not matched to a gene. CDR3 DNA sequence: TGTGCCAGCAGCCAAGGGTGGCAGGGGGTGTACGAGCAGTACTTC. Amino acids: CASSQGWQGVYEQYF.

The sample holds a few counts of this clone. V and J are TRBV6-2 or TRBV6-3 and TRBJ1-3, with D tentatively TRBD1 (5 bases). The CDR3 has 14 residues. Trimming took 6 bases from V and 1 from J, leaving 10 bases between them. Germline assignment: CDR1 MNHEY and CDR2 SVGEGT. CDR3 in DNA: TGTGCCAGCAGCTTCGACAGATCTGGAAACACCATATATTTT. Protein product: CASSFDRSGNTIYF.

As for this clone: Different DNA sequences within this sample yield the same CDR3. J is TRBJ2-1 and V is TRBV14; TRBD2 is a possible D gene (6 bases). V dropped 1 base and J dropped 6 bases, with 7 bases sitting between them. The CDR3 contains 13 residues. CDR1 and CDR2 (germline): SGHDN, FVKESK. Here the CDR3 reads CASSQGLGNEQFF. CDR3 sequence (DNA): TGTGCCAGCAGCCAAGGACTAGGCAATGAGCAGTTCTTC. The whole variable domain, filled in from reference TRBV14 and TRBJ2-1, reads EAGVTQFPSHSVIEKGQTVTLRCDPISGHDNLYWYRRVMGKEIKFLLHFVKESKQDESGMPNNRFLAERTGGTYSTLKVQPAELEDSGVYFCASSQGLGNEQFFGPGTRLTVL.

The chain is built from TRBV6-5 and TRBJ2-1; D might be TRBD1 (7 bases). Germline lookup yields CDR1 MNHEY and CDR2 SVGAGI. The CDR3 covers 16 residues. Trimming took off 2 bases at V and 6 bases at J, with 17 bases between the two ends. The CDR3 nucleotides are TGTGCCAGCAGTTACGAAGGCAGGGGGGCCCGCAATGAGCAGTTCTTC. Protein product: CASSYEGRGARNEQFF.

The chain links TRBV6-1 to TRBJ2-4; tentatively, D is TRBD1 (5 bases). Germline V gene sequence: CDR1 MNHNS, CDR2 SASEGT. There are 15 residues in the CDR3. The ends were cut back, 1 base at V and 6 bases at J, with 13 bases in the middle. The CDR3 DNA is TGTGCCAGCAGTGAAGATAGGCAGGGTGGAAACATTCAGTACTTC. Amino acids: CASSEDRQGGNIQYF.

This clone was seen repeatedly, ten times or more. The chain has TRBV9 and TRBJ2-7, with TRBD2 identical over 7 bases. Trimming took 3 bases from V and 5 from J; bases not matched to a gene: 2. CDR3 length: 12 amino acids. CDR1 is SGDLS and CDR2 is YYNGEE in the germline V gene. The CDR3 loop reads CASSAGGDEQYF. CDR3 sequence (DNA): TGTGCCAGCAGCGCGGGAGGAGACGAGCAGTACTTC.

V is TRBV7-2 and J is TRBJ2-7; 7 nucleotides line up with TRBD1. Trimming removed 4 bases from V and 5 bases from J; junction bases left unmatched: 23. Per germline, CDR1 SGHTA and CDR2 FQGNSA. This CDR3 has 19 residues. CDR3 nucleotide sequence: TGTGCCAGCAGCTCCCCCAATAACTACAGGGGCCGTACAATCAACGAGCAGTACTTC. Encoded protein: CASSSPNNYRGRTINEQYF.

The rearrangement links TRBV29-1 to TRBJ2-1; 9 bases fit TRBD1. Germline V gives CDR1 SQVTM, CDR2 ANQGSEA. The CDR3 has 17 amino acids. Losses at the gene ends were 8 bases for V and 4 bases for J; bases not matched to a gene: 18. CDR3 nucleotide sequence: TGCAGCTACGCGGGACAGGGCTTTCGGGACCTTTACAATGAGCAGTTCTTC. This gives the protein CSYAGQGFRDLYNEQFF.

This clone was seen only once. The CDR3 nucleotides read TGTGCCAGCAGCTCCCCGCCGGGTTTCACTGAAGCTTTCTTT. Translating gives CASSSPPGFTEAFF. The chain couples TRBV3-1 (or the pseudogene TRBV3-2) to TRBJ1-1, with D uncertain. The CDR3 has 14 residues. CDR1 and CDR2 from the germline V gene are LGHDT and YNNKEL (reference sequence). Trimming pared 5 bases from V and 4 bases from J, leaving 14 bases between.

The chain has TRBV5-4 and TRBJ2-3; perhaps TRBD2 as D (6 bases). Trimming pared 4 bases from V and 0 bases from J, leaving 15 bases between. Per germline, CDR1 SGHNT and CDR2 YYREEE (reference sequence). This CDR3 is built from 16 residues. The chain's CDR3 is CASSPELAQSTDTQYF. The CDR3 DNA follows: TGTGCCAGCAGCCCGGAACTAGCACAGAGCACAGATACGCAGTATTTT.

This clone showed up just a few times. The genes are TRBV5-1 and TRBJ1-1; no clear D gene. The germline V and J ends were trimmed by 5 bases and 0 bases, with 8 bases remaining between them. This CDR3 is built from 13 residues. Germline V gene data show CDR1 as SGHRS and CDR2 as YFSETQ. The CDR3 DNA sequence: TGCGCCAGCAGGGAGGTGGTGAACACTGAAGCTTTCTTT. Protein: CASREVVNTEAFF.

This clone was observed once. The rearrangement uses TRBV5-4 and TRBJ2-7; D perhaps matches TRBD1 (5 bases). Germline values: CDR1 SGHNT, CDR2 YYREEE (reference sequence). The length of the CDR3 is 13 residues. The V end was cut by 4 bases, the J end by 7 bases, with 15 bases between. This chain's CDR3 is CASSRNLGEEQYF. The CDR3 nucleotides read TGTGCCAGCAGCCGAAATCTAGGGGAAGAGCAGTACTTC. Using reference TRBV5-4 and TRBJ2-7 for the parts outside the CDR3, the full variable domain is ETGVTQSPTHLIKTRGQQVTLRCSSQSGHNTVSWYQQALGQGPQFIFQYYREEENGRGNFPPRFSGLQFPNYSSELNVNALELDDSALYLCASSRNLGEEQYFGPGTRLTVT.

V gene TRBV18 combines with J gene TRBJ2-3, with D hard to call. V lost 1 base and J lost 0, with 8 bases in between. The CDR3 is 15 amino acids. Germline values: CDR1 KGHSH, CDR2 LQKENI. The CDR3 DNA is TGTGCCAGCTCACCACTTCTAACTAGCACAGATACGCAGTATTTT. Translating gives CASSPLLTSTDTQYF.

V is TRBV3-1 (or the pseudogene TRBV3-2) and J is TRBJ2-7; D uncertain. V was shortened by 1 base and J by 0 bases, with 10 bases between the two germline ends. The CDR3 contains 15 residues. Germline lookup yields CDR1 LGHDT and CDR2 YNNKEL (reference sequence). DNA for the CDR3: TGTGCCAGCAGCCAAGGTCCCACGAGCTCCTACGAGCAGTACTTC. Its protein is CASSQGPTSSYEQYF.